This T cell receptor beta chain originates from a study of CD8+CD57+ T cells in acquired aplastic anemia. Researchers used genomic DNA as the template to profile TCR beta VDJ and CDR3. MiXCR, applied by TCRdb to the reads, yields one record per CDR3 protein. The table lists about 270,000 distinct CDR3 sequences, 82% of them singletons. The CDR3 is 14 residues long. Germline assignment: CDR1 KGHDR and CDR2 SFDVKD. V trimming: 9 bases; J trimming: 11 bases; junction bases outside the gene matches: 10. By flow cytometry, patients selected for sequencing had shown an expansion of CD8+CD57+ cells. Every patient had severe acquired aplastic anemia.

Material: sorted CD4+, CD8+, or CD8+CD57+ T cells (not recorded which) from PBMCs. The chain links TRBV24-1 to TRBJ2-5; TRBD2 agrees at 14 bases. This clonotype was sampled from a human donor with aplastic anemia. The CDR3 loop reads CATGTSGRRDAQYF. In DNA form, the CDR3 reads TGTGCCACCGGGACTAGCGGGAGAAGGGATGCGCAGTACTTC.